A single sample is the source of the 14 T cell receptor beta chains below, sequenced in a study of cytomegalovirus exposure and HLA in healthy donors. This PCR relied on a set of 60 Vbeta primers and 13 Jbeta primers. Clones were sequenced by immunoSEQ multiplex PCR, and TCRdb holds only the in-frame ones, with some missing. The repertoire holds 130,000 to 150,000 clones, with almost 85% as singletons. The sample was PBMCs. The receptors were gathered from a woman aged 60 to 75 in good health and CMV-seropositive.

In this sample, this clone turned up once. The chain links TRBV28 to TRBJ2-5, with 13 bases fitting TRBD2. Germline V lookup: CDR1 MDHEN, CDR2 SYDVKM. Unmatched junction bases numbered 11, after V lost 5 bases and J lost 2 bases. The CDR3 sequence is 18 residues long. This chain's CDR3 is CASSLRGLAGELQETQYF. The CDR3 DNA reads TGTGCCAGCAGTCTCCGCGGACTAGCGGGAGAGTTACAAGAGACCCAGTACTTC.

This clone showed up just a few times. This chain connects TRBV6-5 to TRBJ2-5; 9 positions match TRBD1. TRBJ2-7 explains the end of the DNA better; the J call may be wrong. This CDR3 is built from 15 residues. The germline gives CDR1 MNHEY, CDR2 SVGAGI. CDR3 region: CASSSPGQGSNEQYF. The DNA of the CDR3 is TGTGCCAGCAGTTCGCCGGGACAGGGCTCTAACGAGCAGTACTTC.

This clone was seen only once. The chain recombines TRBV4-2 with TRBJ2-5; 11 bases are a match to TRBD2. This CDR3 spans 15 amino acids. Trimming at V came to 4 bases and at J to 10 bases, leaving 11 bases not matched to a gene. The V gene's germline CDR1 is LGHNA and CDR2 YNFKEQ. The CDR3 sequence: CASSLGTSGTIGQYF. The DNA for the CDR3 is TGTGCCAGCAGCCTTGGGACTAGCGGTACCATCGGCCAGTACTTC.

The CDR3 sequence: CASQDRGDYEQYF. CDR3 coding DNA: TGTGCCAGTCAGGACAGGGGGGACTACGAGCAGTACTTC. V gene TRBV19 combines with J gene TRBJ2-5; TRBD1 aligns across 10 bases. Gene TRBJ2-7 matches the end of the DNA better, so the J call may be wrong. CDR3 length equals 13 residues. Per the germline V gene, CDR1 is LNHDA and CDR2 is SQIVND (reference sequence).

This clone came up a few times. V is TRBV2 and J is TRBJ2-5; D call uncertain. Germline CDR1 SNHLY, CDR2 FYNNEI. Between the trimmed V and J ends, which lost 2 bases and 6 bases, there was a span of 7 bases. CDR3 length equals 12 residues. The CDR3 coding sequence is TGTGCCAGCAGTGAAAACTCAAAGACCCAGTACTTC. It yields the protein CASSENSKTQYF.

The V gene is TRBV28, the J gene TRBJ1-4, with D uncertain. Germline V CDR1 and CDR2: MDHEN, SYDVKM. V lost 5 bases and J 0 bases, leaving 13 bases between the germline ends. The CDR3 has 16 amino acids. CDR3 DNA: TGTGCCAGCAGTCTTGACACAGCGGCAACTAATGAAAAACTGTTTTTT. Protein: CASSLDTAATNEKLFF.

The rearrangement joins TRBV2 to TRBJ2-5; TRBD2 matches 10 bases. The end of the DNA is better explained by TRBJ2-7, so the J call may be wrong. Germline CDR1 and CDR2: SNHLY and FYNNEI. CDR3 size: 14 residues. This chain's CDR3 is CASSELAGDLEQYF. As DNA, the CDR3 is TGTGCCAGCAGTGAACTAGCGGGAGATCTCGAGCAGTACTTC.

The rearrangement uses TRBV29-1 and TRBJ2-1, with a weak D call TRBD1 (6 bases). V was shortened by 5 bases and J by 4 bases, with 9 bases between the two germline ends. Germline assignment: CDR1 SQVTM and CDR2 ANQGSEA. The CDR3 totals 12 residues. CDR3 amino acids: CSVPGQYNEQFF. CDR3 DNA sequence: TGCAGCGTTCCTGGACAGTACAATGAGCAGTTCTTC.

The chain combines TRBV5-1 with TRBJ2-6, with D unclear. V was trimmed by 5 bases and J by 0 bases, leaving 9 bases between them. CDR1 SGHRS and CDR2 YFSETQ come from the germline V gene. The CDR3 spans 15 residues. This chain's CDR3 is CASSHESSGANVLTF. In DNA form, the CDR3 reads TGCGCCAGCAGTCATGAGTCCTCTGGGGCCAACGTCCTGACTTTC.

The gene calls are TRBV7-2 and TRBJ2-2, with 10 bases identical to TRBD1. CDR1 SGHTA and CDR2 FQGNSA come from the germline V gene. The CDR3 is made up of 16 amino acids. With 5 bases clipped from V and 4 bases from J, the junction kept 7 bases outside the gene matches. CDR3 residues: CASSRDRGLSTGELFF. The CDR3 region has the DNA TGTGCCAGCAGCAGAGACAGGGGGCTCAGCACCGGGGAGCTGTTTTTT. Using reference TRBV7-2 and TRBJ2-2 for the parts outside the CDR3, the full variable domain is GAGVSQSPSNKVTEKGKDVELRCDPISGHTALYWYRQSLGQGLEFLIYFQGNSAPDKSGLPSDRFSAERTGGSVSTLTIQRTQQEDSAVYLCASSRDRGLSTGELFFGEGSRLTVL.

The chain employs TRBV7-2 and TRBJ2-1; 7 nucleotides line up with TRBD2. Unmatched junction bases numbered 5, after V lost 2 bases and J lost 4 bases. Looked up from germline, CDR1 is SGHTA and CDR2 is FQGNSA. This CDR3 spans 15 amino acids. In nucleotides, the CDR3 is TGTGCCAGCAGCTTATTAGTGGGAGGGTACAATGAGCAGTTCTTC. Protein: CASSLLVGGYNEQFF.

This CDR3 reads CASSHGVAGGYTF. The CDR3 nucleotides read TGTGCCAGCAGCCACGGGGTGGCTGGGGGCTACACCTTC. The genes are TRBV7-8 and TRBJ1-2; D not certain. CDR1 and CDR2 (germline): SGHVS, FQNEAQ. The CDR3 consists of 13 residues. Trimming stripped 5 bases from V and 8 bases from J, with 15 bases between.

This rearrangement joins TRBV15 to TRBJ2-1; D remains unclear. V was trimmed by 0 bases and J by 6 bases, leaving 12 bases between them. The CDR3 is made up of 15 amino acids. Per the germline V gene, CDR1 is LNHNV and CDR2 is YYDKDF (reference sequence). CDR3 sequence (DNA): TGTGCCACCAGCAGAGATAAATCCCCTCGCAATGAGCAGTTCTTC. Protein sequence: CATSRDKSPRNEQFF.

The sample holds one count of this clone. This chain joins TRBV7-2 and TRBJ2-3; 11 bases line up with TRBD2. With V trimmed by 1 base and J by 5 bases, 5 bases remained unmatched. The germline V gene has CDR1 SGHTA and CDR2 FQGNSA. The CDR3 contains 16 residues. For the CDR3, the DNA is TGTGCCAGCAGCTTAGGTAGCGGGAGGGGGGGAGATACGCAGTATTTT. It codes for CASSLGSGRGGDTQYF.